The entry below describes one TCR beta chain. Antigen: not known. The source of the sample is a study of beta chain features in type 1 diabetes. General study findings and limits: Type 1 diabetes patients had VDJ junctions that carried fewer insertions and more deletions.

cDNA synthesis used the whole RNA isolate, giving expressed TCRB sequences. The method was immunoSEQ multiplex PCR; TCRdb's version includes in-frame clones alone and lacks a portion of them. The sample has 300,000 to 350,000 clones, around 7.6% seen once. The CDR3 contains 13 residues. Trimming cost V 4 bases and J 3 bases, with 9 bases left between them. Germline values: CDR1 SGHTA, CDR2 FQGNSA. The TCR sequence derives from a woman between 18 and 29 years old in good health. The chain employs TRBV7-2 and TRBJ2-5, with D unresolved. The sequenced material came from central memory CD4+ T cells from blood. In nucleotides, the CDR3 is TGTGCCAGCAGCTCAGACTGGAAAGAGACCCAGTACTTC. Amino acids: CASSSDWKETQYF.